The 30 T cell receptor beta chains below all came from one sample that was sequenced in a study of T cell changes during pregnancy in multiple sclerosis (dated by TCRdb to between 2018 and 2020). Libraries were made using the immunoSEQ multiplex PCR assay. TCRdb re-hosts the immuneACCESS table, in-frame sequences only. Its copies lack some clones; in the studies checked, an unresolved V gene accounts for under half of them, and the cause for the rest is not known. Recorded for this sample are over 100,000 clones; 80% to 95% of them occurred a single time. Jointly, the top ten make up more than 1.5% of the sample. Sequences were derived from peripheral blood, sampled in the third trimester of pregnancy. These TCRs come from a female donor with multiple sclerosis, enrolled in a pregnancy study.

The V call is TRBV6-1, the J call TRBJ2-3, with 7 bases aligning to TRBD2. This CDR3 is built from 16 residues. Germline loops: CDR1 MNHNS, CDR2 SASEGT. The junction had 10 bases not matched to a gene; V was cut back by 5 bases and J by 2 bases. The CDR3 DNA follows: TGTGCCAGCAGTAAAGTAGCGGGCCGTCCCACAGATACGCAGTATTTT. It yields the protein CASSKVAGRPTDTQYF.

The CDR3 DNA is TGTGCCAGCAGTTCCGCAGGGGCAGAGACCCAGTACTTC. Translating it yields CASSSAGAETQYF. The rearrangement uses TRBV28 and TRBJ2-5; a weak D match, TRBD1 (6 bases). This CDR3 comprises 13 residues. Trimming cost V 4 bases and J 4 bases, with 10 bases left between them. CDR1 MDHEN and CDR2 SYDVKM come from the germline V gene.

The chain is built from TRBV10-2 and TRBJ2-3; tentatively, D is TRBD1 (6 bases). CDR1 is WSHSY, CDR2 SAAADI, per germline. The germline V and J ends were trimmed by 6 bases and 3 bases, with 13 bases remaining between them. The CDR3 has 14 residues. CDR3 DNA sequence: TGCGCCAGCAGCTGGGGACAAATAACAGATACGCAGTATTTT. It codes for CASSWGQITDTQYF.

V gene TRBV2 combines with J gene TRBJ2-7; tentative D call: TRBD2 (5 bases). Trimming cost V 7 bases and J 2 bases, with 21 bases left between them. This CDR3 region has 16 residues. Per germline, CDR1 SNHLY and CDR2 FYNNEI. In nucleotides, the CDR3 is TGTGCCAGCACCTTACTCGGAGGTATCTCTACCTACGAGCAGTACTTC. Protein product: CASTLLGGISTYEQYF.

The CDR3 region is CASSLGGYDTQYF. CDR3 nucleotide sequence: TGCGCCAGCAGCTTGGGAGGGTACGATACGCAGTATTTT. This chain joins TRBV5-1 and TRBJ2-3; D is possibly TRBD2 (5 bases). The V end was cut by 0 bases, the J end by 6 bases, with 8 bases between. Looked up from germline, CDR1 is SGHRS and CDR2 is YFSETQ. The length of the CDR3 is 13 residues.

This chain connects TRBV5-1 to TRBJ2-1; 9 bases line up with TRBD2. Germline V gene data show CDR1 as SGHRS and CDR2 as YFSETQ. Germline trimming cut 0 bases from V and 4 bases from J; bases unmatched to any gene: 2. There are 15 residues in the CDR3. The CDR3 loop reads CASSLGTSDYNEQFF. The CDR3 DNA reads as TGCGCCAGCAGCTTGGGGACTAGCGATTACAATGAGCAGTTCTTC.

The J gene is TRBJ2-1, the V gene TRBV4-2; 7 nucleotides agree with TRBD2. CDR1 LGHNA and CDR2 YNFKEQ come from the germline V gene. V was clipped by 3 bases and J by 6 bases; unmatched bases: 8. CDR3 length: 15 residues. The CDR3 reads CASSQRAGMGNEQFF. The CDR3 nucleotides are TGTGCCAGCAGCCAGAGAGCGGGGATGGGCAATGAGCAGTTCTTC.

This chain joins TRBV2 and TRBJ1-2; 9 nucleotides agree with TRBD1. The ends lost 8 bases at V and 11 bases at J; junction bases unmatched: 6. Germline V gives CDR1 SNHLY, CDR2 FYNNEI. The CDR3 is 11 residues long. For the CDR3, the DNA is TGTGCCAGCCACAGGGGGCAGGTATACACCTTC. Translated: CASHRGQVYTF.

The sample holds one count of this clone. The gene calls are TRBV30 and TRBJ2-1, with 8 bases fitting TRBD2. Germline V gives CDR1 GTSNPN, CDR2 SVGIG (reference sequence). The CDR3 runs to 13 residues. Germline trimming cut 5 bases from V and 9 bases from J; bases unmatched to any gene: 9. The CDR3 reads CAWASGSHGEQFF. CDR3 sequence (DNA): TGTGCCTGGGCGAGCGGGAGTCACGGTGAGCAGTTCTTC.

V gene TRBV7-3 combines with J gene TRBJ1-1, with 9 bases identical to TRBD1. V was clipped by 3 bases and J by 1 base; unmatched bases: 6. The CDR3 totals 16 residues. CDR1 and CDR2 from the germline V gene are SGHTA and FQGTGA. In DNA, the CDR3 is TGTGCCAGCAGCTTGACCGGGACAGGGCAGAACACTGAAGCTTTCTTT. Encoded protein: CASSLTGTGQNTEAFF.

In nucleotides, the CDR3 is TGTGCCAGCAGGTCGGGTGACAGGGGGCGGAATGAGCAGTTCTTC. Encoded protein: CASRSGDRGRNEQFF. V is TRBV28 and J is TRBJ2-1; 10 nucleotides agree with TRBD1. This CDR3 has 15 amino acids. J was trimmed by 7 bases and V by 6 bases; bases with no gene match: 9. Germline V gives CDR1 MDHEN, CDR2 SYDVKM.

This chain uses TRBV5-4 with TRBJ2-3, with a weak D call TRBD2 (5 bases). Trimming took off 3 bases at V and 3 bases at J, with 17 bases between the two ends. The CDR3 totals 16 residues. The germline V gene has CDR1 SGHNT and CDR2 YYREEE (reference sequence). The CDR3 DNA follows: TGTGCCAGCAGCTCTCCCGCCAACCCGGGAACAGATACGCAGTATTTT. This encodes CASSSPANPGTDTQYF. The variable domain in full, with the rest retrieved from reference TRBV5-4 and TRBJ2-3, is ETGVTQSPTHLIKTRGQQVTLRCSSQSGHNTVSWYQQALGQGPQFIFQYYREEENGRGNFPPRFSGLQFPNYSSELNVNALELDDSALYLCASSSPANPGTDTQYFGPGTRLTVL.

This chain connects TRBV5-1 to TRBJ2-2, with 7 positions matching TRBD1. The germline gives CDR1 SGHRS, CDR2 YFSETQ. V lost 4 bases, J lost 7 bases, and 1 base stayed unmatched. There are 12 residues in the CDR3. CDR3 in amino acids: CASSAGGGELFF. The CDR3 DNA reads TGCGCCAGCAGCGCAGGGGGCGGGGAGCTGTTTTTT. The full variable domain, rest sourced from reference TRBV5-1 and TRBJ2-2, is KAGVTQTPRYLIKTRGQQVTLSCSPISGHRSVSWYQQTPGQGLQFLFEYFSETQRNKGNFPGRFSGRQFSNSRSEMNVSTLELGDSALYLCASSAGGGELFFGEGSRLTVL.

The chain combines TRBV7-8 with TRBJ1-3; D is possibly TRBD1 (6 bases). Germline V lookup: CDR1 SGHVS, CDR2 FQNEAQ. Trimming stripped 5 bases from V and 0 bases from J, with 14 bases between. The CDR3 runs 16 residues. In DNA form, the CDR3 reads TGTGCCAGCAGCCCCCGACAGGCCCGCTCTGGAAACACCATATATTTT. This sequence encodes CASSPRQARSGNTIYF.

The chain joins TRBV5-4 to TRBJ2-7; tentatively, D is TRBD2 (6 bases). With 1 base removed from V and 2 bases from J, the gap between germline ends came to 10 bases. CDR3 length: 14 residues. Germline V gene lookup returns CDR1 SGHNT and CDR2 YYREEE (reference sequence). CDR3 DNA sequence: TGTGCCAGCAGCTTGCGGGACTTTCCCTACGAGCAGTACTTC. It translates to CASSLRDFPYEQYF.

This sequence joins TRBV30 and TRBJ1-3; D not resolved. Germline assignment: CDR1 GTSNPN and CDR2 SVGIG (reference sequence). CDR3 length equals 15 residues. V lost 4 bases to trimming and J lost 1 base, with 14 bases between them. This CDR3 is CAWTGSFGSGNTIYF. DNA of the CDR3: TGTGCCTGGACAGGCTCATTTGGTTCTGGAAACACCATATATTTT.

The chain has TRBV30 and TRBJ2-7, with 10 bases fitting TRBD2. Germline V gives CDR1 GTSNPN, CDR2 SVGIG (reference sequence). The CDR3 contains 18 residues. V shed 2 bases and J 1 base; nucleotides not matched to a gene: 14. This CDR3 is CAWSSRGHPSGSSYEQYF. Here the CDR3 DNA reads TGTGCCTGGAGTTCACGAGGGCACCCTAGCGGGAGTTCCTACGAGCAGTACTTC.

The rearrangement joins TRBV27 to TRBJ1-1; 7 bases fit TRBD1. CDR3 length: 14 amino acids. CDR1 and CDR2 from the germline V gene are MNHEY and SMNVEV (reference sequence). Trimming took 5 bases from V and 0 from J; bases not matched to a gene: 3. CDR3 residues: CASSPDRLNTEAFF. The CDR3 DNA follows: TGTGCCAGCAGTCCGGACAGGTTGAACACTGAAGCTTTCTTT.

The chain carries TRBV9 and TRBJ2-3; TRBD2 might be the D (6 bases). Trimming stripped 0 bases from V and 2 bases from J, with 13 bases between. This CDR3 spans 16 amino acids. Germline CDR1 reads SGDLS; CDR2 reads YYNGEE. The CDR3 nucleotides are TGTGCCAGCAGCGTAGGTGTTAGCGGTCACACAGATACGCAGTATTTT. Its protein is CASSVGVSGHTDTQYF.

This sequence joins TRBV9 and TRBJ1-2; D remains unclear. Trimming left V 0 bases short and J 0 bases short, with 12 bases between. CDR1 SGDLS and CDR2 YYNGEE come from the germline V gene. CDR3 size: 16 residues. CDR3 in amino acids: CASSVDPGKSNYGYTF. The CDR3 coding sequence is TGTGCCAGCAGCGTAGATCCGGGGAAGTCTAACTATGGCTACACCTTC.

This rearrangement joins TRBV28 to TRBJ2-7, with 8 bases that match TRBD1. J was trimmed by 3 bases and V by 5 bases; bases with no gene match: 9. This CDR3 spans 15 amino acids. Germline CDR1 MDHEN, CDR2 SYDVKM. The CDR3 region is CASSLQTGVIYEQYF. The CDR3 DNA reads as TGTGCCAGCAGTCTGCAGACAGGGGTTATCTACGAGCAGTACTTC.

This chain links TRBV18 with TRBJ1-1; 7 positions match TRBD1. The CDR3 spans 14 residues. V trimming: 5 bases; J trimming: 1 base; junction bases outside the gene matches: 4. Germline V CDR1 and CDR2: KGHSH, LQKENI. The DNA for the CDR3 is TGTGCCAGCTCATCACGACAGGGGAACACTGAAGCTTTCTTT. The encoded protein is CASSSRQGNTEAFF.

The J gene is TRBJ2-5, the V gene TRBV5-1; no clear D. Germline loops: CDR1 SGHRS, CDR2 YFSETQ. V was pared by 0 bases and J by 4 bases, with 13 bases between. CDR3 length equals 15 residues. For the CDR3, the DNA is TGCGCCAGCAGCTTGGCCCGTGCCTCCGGAGAGACCCAGTACTTC. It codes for CASSLARASGETQYF.

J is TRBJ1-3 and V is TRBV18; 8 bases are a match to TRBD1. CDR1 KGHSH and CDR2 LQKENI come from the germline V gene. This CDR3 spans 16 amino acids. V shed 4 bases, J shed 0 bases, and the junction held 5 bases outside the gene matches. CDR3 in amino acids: CASSLRQGSSGNTIYF. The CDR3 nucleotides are TGTGCCAGCTCACTTCGACAGGGGAGCTCTGGAAACACCATATATTTT.

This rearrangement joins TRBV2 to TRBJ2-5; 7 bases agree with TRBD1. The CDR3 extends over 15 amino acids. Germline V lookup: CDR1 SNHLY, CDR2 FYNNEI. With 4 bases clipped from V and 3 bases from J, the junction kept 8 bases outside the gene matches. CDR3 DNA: TGTGCCAGCAGTGCTTGGGACAGTACCGAAGAGACCCAGTACTTC. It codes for CASSAWDSTEETQYF. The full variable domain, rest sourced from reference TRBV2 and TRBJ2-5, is EPEVTQTPSHQVTQMGQEVILRCVPISNHLYFYWYRQILGQKVEFLVSFYNNEISEKSEIFDDQFSVERPDGSNFTLKIRSTKLEDSAMYFCASSAWDSTEETQYFGPGTRLLVL.

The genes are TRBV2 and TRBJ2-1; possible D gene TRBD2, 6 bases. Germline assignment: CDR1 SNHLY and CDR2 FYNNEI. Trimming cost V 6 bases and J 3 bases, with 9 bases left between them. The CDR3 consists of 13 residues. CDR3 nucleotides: TGTGCCAGCAGGGGAGGCATCTACAATGAGCAGTTCTTC. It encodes CASRGGIYNEQFF.

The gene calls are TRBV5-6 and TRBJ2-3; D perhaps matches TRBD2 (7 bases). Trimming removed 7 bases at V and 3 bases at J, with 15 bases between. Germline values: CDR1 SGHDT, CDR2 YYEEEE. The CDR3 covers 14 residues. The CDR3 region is CASLEGGMTDTQYF. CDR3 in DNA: TGTGCCAGCTTGGAGGGGGGGATGACAGATACGCAGTATTTT.

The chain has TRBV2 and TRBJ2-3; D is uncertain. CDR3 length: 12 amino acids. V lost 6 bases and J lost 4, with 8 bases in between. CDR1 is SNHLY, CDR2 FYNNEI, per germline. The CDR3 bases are TGTGCCAGCAGGCAGTTCGCAGATACGCAGTATTTT. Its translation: CASRQFADTQYF.

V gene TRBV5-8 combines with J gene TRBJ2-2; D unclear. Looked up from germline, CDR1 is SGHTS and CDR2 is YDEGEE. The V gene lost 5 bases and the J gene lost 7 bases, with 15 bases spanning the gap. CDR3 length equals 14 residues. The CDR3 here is CASSPEQAGGELFF. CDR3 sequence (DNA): TGTGCCAGCAGTCCTGAGCAGGCTGGCGGGGAGCTGTTTTTT.

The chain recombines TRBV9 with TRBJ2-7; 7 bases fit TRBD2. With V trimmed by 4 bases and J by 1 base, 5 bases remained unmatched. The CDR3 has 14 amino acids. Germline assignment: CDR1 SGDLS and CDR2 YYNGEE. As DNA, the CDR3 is TGTGCCAGCAGCCCACTAGCGTCATCCTACGAGCAGTACTTC. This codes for CASSPLASSYEQYF.